Each of the 17 T cell receptor beta chains below was sequenced from the same sample in a study of cytomegalovirus exposure and HLA in healthy donors. Produced via immunoSEQ multiplex PCR; TCRdb's table is partial and in-frame only. There are about 44,000 clones in the sample; more than 85% occur only once, and approximately 2.1% lies in the top ten. The material sequenced was PBMCs. The receptors stem from a young woman in good health and CMV-seronegative.

The chain combines TRBV18 with TRBJ1-4; TRBD1 matches 12 bases. The CDR3 totals 18 residues. CDR1 KGHSH and CDR2 LQKENI come from the germline V gene. V trimming: 5 bases; J trimming: 0 bases; junction bases outside the gene matches: 7. This chain's CDR3 is CASSSGQGASSTNEKLFF. In nucleotides, the CDR3 is TGTGCCAGCTCATCGGGACAGGGGGCTTCTTCAACTAATGAAAAACTGTTTTTT.

The chain links TRBV5-4 to TRBJ1-4; 10 nucleotides align to TRBD1. Per the germline V gene, CDR1 is SGHNT and CDR2 is YYREEE (reference sequence). The CDR3 sequence is 15 residues long. J was trimmed by 8 bases and V by 0 bases; bases with no gene match: 4. The CDR3, as DNA: TGTGCCAGCAGCTTGGGCGGGACAGGGGACGAAAAACTGTTTTTT. Translation: CASSLGGTGDEKLFF. Looking up the rest from reference TRBV5-4 and TRBJ1-4 gives the full variable domain: ETGVTQSPTHLIKTRGQQVTLRCSSQSGHNTVSWYQQALGQGPQFIFQYYREEENGRGNFPPRFSGLQFPNYSSELNVNALELDDSALYLCASSLGGTGDEKLFFGSGTQLSVL.

A few counts support this clone. The rearrangement uses TRBV14 and TRBJ1-5; D is unclear. CDR1 and CDR2 (germline): SGHDN, FVKESK. The CDR3 totals 13 residues. Trimming removed 3 bases from V and 7 bases from J, with 10 bases in between. CDR3 coding DNA: TGTGCCAGCAGCCAGGGTCGAGGGCAGCCCCAGCATTTT. Encoded protein: CASSQGRGQPQHF. Combining the CDR3 with reference TRBV14 and TRBJ1-5 gives the whole variable domain EAGVTQFPSHSVIEKGQTVTLRCDPISGHDNLYWYRRVMGKEIKFLLHFVKESKQDESGMPNNRFLAERTGGTYSTLKVQPAELEDSGVYFCASSQGRGQPQHFGDGTRLSIL.

The sample holds one count of this clone. The chain carries TRBV19 and TRBJ2-5; 8 bases line up with TRBD1. V shed 5 bases, J shed 6 bases, and the junction held 5 bases outside the gene matches. The germline V gene encodes CDR1 LNHDA and CDR2 SQIVND (reference sequence). The CDR3 loop spans 13 amino acids. CDR3 amino acids: CASSSGQGQTQYF. In nucleotides, the CDR3 is TGTGCCAGTAGTTCAGGACAGGGACAGACCCAGTACTTC.

The chain joins TRBV5-6 to TRBJ1-5; maybe TRBD1 (5 bases). Germline V gene data show CDR1 as SGHDT and CDR2 as YYEEEE. This CDR3 is 14 amino acids long. Trimming removed 0 bases from V and 3 bases from J, with 7 bases in between. CDR3 amino acids: CASSLEGYNQPQHF. CDR3 nucleotides: TGTGCCAGCAGCTTGGAGGGGTACAATCAGCCCCAGCATTTT.

The chain recombines TRBV28 with TRBJ1-2; D is perhaps TRBD1 (6 bases). The germline CDR1 and CDR2 sequences are MDHEN and SYDVKM. This CDR3 contains 15 residues. Between the trimmed V and J ends, which lost 2 bases and 4 bases, there was a span of 14 bases. This chain's CDR3 is CASSLRGSYLYGYTF. CDR3 sequence (DNA): TGTGCCAGCAGTTTAAGGGGGTCCTACCTCTATGGCTACACCTTC.

This clone was detected only once. V gene TRBV4-1 combines with J gene TRBJ2-5; perhaps TRBD2 as D (7 bases). V was cut by 1 base and J by 5 bases, with 26 bases left in between. Germline loops: CDR1 MGHRA, CDR2 YSYEKL. The CDR3 totals 19 residues. DNA for the CDR3: TGCGCCAGCAGCCAAGTTGCGGGTGGAGAGGGGGGGCGCAGGGAGACCCAGTACTTC. This sequence encodes CASSQVAGGEGGRRETQYF.

The genes are TRBV29-1 and TRBJ1-2; the D gene is possibly TRBD1 (6 bases). Germline values: CDR1 SQVTM, CDR2 ANQGSEA. V was cut by 1 base and J by 6 bases, with 9 bases left in between. The CDR3 is made up of 12 amino acids. The CDR3 sequence is CSVEAPGDGYTF. The DNA for the CDR3 is TGCAGCGTTGAAGCCCCAGGGGATGGCTACACCTTC.

The chain joins TRBV11-3 to TRBJ1-4, with D possibly TRBD1 on 5 matching bases. The germline V and J ends were trimmed by 1 base and 8 bases, with 11 bases remaining between them. CDR1 is SGHNT and CDR2 is YENEEA in the germline V gene. There are 14 residues in the CDR3. The DNA of the CDR3 is TGTGCCAGCAGCTTAGGGAGACAGTACGAAAAACTGTTTTTT. Protein sequence: CASSLGRQYEKLFF.

This chain joins TRBV19 and TRBJ2-1, with 7 bases lining up with TRBD1. This CDR3 has 14 amino acids. From germline, CDR1 is LNHDA and CDR2 SQIVND (reference sequence). V dropped 3 bases and J dropped 2; count of bases not matched to a gene: 1. CDR3: CASSIGQAYNEQFF. The CDR3 nucleotides are TGTGCCAGTAGTATCGGACAGGCCTACAATGAGCAGTTCTTC.

The rearrangement links TRBV19 to TRBJ2-1; 10 bases fit TRBD2. J gave up 7 bases and V 2 bases, and 8 bases lay outside the gene matches. CDR3 size: 16 residues. Germline V gene sequence: CDR1 LNHDA, CDR2 SQIVND (reference sequence). The CDR3 spells CASSIMGLAGANEQFF. The CDR3 DNA follows: TGTGCCAGTAGTATAATGGGTCTAGCGGGAGCAAATGAGCAGTTCTTC.

The rearrangement uses TRBV5-1 and TRBJ2-7; 9 nucleotides agree with TRBD2. The CDR3 is made up of 16 amino acids. Germline V CDR1 and CDR2: SGHRS, YFSETQ. After removal of 5 bases from V and 0 bases from J, the junction contained 9 bases not matched to a gene. As DNA, the CDR3 is TGCGCCAGCAGTCTTGGGAGCGGGGGGTACTCCTACGAGCAGTACTTC. Translated: CASSLGSGGYSYEQYF.

The chain recombines TRBV6-1 with TRBJ2-7; possibly TRBD1 for D (6 bases). Trimming shortened V by 1 base and J by 6 bases, and 16 bases separated the two germline ends. The V gene's germline CDR1 is MNHNS and CDR2 SASEGT. The CDR3 has 15 amino acids. The CDR3 region has the DNA TGTGCCAGCAGTGAAGACTCCGGGACACCCCGCGAGCAGTACTTC. Protein sequence: CASSEDSGTPREQYF.

This clone is a singleton in its sample. The chain recombines TRBV6-4 with TRBJ2-3, with D possibly being TRBD1 (5 bases). This CDR3 region has 14 residues. V lost 2 bases, J lost 0 bases, and 6 bases lay in between. Germline CDR1 MRHNA, CDR2 SNTAGT. The DNA for the CDR3 is TGTGCCAGCAGTGACCAGGGTAGCACAGATACGCAGTATTTT. Residues: CASSDQGSTDTQYF.

This chain connects TRBV6-1 to TRBJ1-1; 8 positions agree with TRBD1. Per germline, CDR1 MNHNS and CDR2 SASEGT. With 5 bases clipped from V and 4 bases from J, the junction kept 0 bases outside the gene matches. This CDR3 has 12 residues. CDR3 region: CASSTGGTEAFF. The CDR3 nucleotides read TGTGCCAGCAGTACAGGGGGCACTGAAGCTTTCTTT.

The chain combines TRBV10-3 with TRBJ1-4; D is uncertain. The CDR3 consists of 13 residues. Trimming removed 3 bases from V and 9 bases from J, with 11 bases in between. Germline V lookup: CDR1 ENHRY, CDR2 SYGVKD. The CDR3 bases are TGTGCCATCAGTGACGGGGTGGATAAAAAACTGTTTTTT. This codes for CAISDGVDKKLFF.

This clone was recorded only once. The genes are TRBV19 and TRBJ1-5, with no clear D. CDR3 length: 17 amino acids. The germline gives CDR1 LNHDA, CDR2 SQIVND (reference sequence). V lost 5 bases and J lost 0, with 17 bases in between. This CDR3 is CASSVVGRRYSNQPQHF. CDR3 bases: TGTGCCAGTAGTGTTGTGGGCAGACGGTATAGCAATCAGCCCCAGCATTTT. The whole variable domain, filled in from reference TRBV19 and TRBJ1-5, reads DGGITQSPKYLFRKEGQNVTLSCEQNLNHDAMYWYRQDPGQGLRLIYYSQIVNDFQKGDIAEGYSVSREKKESFPLTVTSAQKNPTAFYLCASSVVGRRYSNQPQHFGDGTRLSIL.